This entry lists 10 T cell receptor beta chains sequenced from one sample in a study of blood T cell repertoires in COVID-19. Profiling relied on immunoSEQ multiplex PCR, and the TCRdb table lists in-frame clones only, not all of them. The table includes about 210,000 clones, roughly 84% detected once. The sequenced material came from PBMCs or T cells enriched from blood (not recorded which). Receptor source: a woman under 40 who had been exposed to COVID-19.

The rearrangement links TRBV19 to TRBJ1-2; a weak D match, TRBD1 (6 bases). Per the germline V gene, CDR1 is LNHDA and CDR2 is SQIVND (reference sequence). V was clipped by 9 bases and J by 7 bases, with 21 bases between them. The CDR3 has 14 amino acids. The CDR3 is CASTRPDRKGGYTF. The DNA for the CDR3 is TGTGCCAGCACCCGCCCTGACAGGAAGGGTGGCTACACCTTC.

The chain links TRBV29-1 to TRBJ2-3, with D unclear. CDR3 length equals 13 residues. CDR1 is SQVTM and CDR2 is ANQGSEA in the germline V gene. DNA of the CDR3: TGCACCCCGCTCCCGTTTGAGCAAGATACGCAGTATTTT. The encoded protein is CTPLPFEQDTQYF.

The rearrangement joins TRBV29-1 to TRBJ2-2; 12 bases agree with TRBD1. Germline CDR1 reads SQVTM; CDR2 reads ANQGSEA. The J segment lost 0 bases and the V segment lost 6 bases, leaving 8 bases of the junction unmatched. This CDR3 is 17 amino acids long. The CDR3 region is CSVPGTGGSANTGELFF. CDR3 sequence (DNA): TGCAGCGTCCCGGGGACAGGGGGCTCCGCGAACACCGGGGAGCTGTTTTTT.

The CDR3 DNA is TGTGCCAGCTCACCCTGGACTAGCGGGGGGGCAGATACGCAGTATTTT. Encoded protein: CASSPWTSGGADTQYF. J is TRBJ2-3 and V is TRBV18, with 15 bases aligning to TRBD2. CDR3 length: 16 amino acids. Trimming took 3 bases from V and 4 from J; bases not matched to a gene: 2. The germline CDR1 and CDR2 sequences are KGHSH and LQKENI.

The V call is TRBV7-3, the J call TRBJ1-1; perhaps TRBD1 as D (6 bases). The germline V gene encodes CDR1 SGHTA and CDR2 FQGTGA. The CDR3 runs 14 residues. With 3 bases removed from V and 4 bases from J, the gap between germline ends came to 12 bases. DNA of the CDR3: TGTGCCAGCAGCTTCACGGGACAACTCACTGAAGCTTTCTTT. This codes for CASSFTGQLTEAFF. Using reference TRBV7-3 and TRBJ1-1 for the parts outside the CDR3, the full variable domain is GAGVSQTPSNKVTEKGKYVELRCDPISGHTALYWYRQSLGQGPEFLIYFQGTGAADDSGLPNDRFFAVRPEGSVSTLKIQRTERGDSAVYLCASSFTGQLTEAFFGQGTRLTVV.

This chain links TRBV7-2 with TRBJ1-3; D might be TRBD1 (6 bases). The CDR3 extends over 13 amino acids. Trimming removed 2 bases from V and 9 bases from J, with 11 bases in between. Germline loops: CDR1 SGHTA, CDR2 FQGNSA. The CDR3 loop is CASSLSQGSTIYF. DNA for the CDR3: TGTGCCAGCAGCTTATCACAGGGTTCCACCATATATTTT.

This rearrangement joins TRBV27 to TRBJ2-7, with 9 nucleotides matching TRBD1. Looked up from germline, CDR1 is MNHEY and CDR2 is SMNVEV (reference sequence). The J segment lost 3 bases and the V segment lost 5 bases, leaving 11 bases of the junction unmatched. The CDR3 extends over 16 amino acids. In nucleotides, the CDR3 is TGTGCCAGCAGTCCCTACTTGGGACAGGGAAGCTACGAGCAGTACTTC. Residues: CASSPYLGQGSYEQYF.

The V gene is TRBV2, the J gene TRBJ1-2; unclear D gene. Germline V CDR1 and CDR2: SNHLY, FYNNEI. The germline V and J ends were trimmed by 5 bases and 2 bases, with 9 bases remaining between them. The CDR3 is 13 residues long. In nucleotides, the CDR3 is TGTGCCAGCAGTTGGACGGGGAACTATGGCTACACCTTC. Translated: CASSWTGNYGYTF. The variable domain in full, completed from reference TRBV2 and TRBJ1-2, reads EPEVTQTPSHQVTQMGQEVILRCVPISNHLYFYWYRQILGQKVEFLVSFYNNEISEKSEIFDDQFSVERPDGSNFTLKIRSTKLEDSAMYFCASSWTGNYGYTFGSGTRLTVV.

The chain links TRBV6-2 or TRBV6-3 to TRBJ1-5; D might be TRBD1 (6 bases). Germline V lookup: CDR1 MNHEY, CDR2 SVGEGT. With 8 bases removed from V and 0 bases from J, the gap between germline ends came to 14 bases. The CDR3 contains 15 residues. CDR3 amino acids: CASGRGPDSNQPQHF. The CDR3 nucleotides read TGTGCCAGCGGCCGGGGGCCGGATAGCAATCAGCCCCAGCATTTT.

The genes are TRBV19 and TRBJ1-1; TRBD1 aligns across 9 bases. The CDR3 length is 14 residues. V lost 4 bases, J lost 6 bases, and 6 bases stayed unmatched. The germline CDR1 and CDR2 sequences are LNHDA and SQIVND (reference sequence). The CDR3 region has the DNA TGTGCCAGTAGTAGAAGTACAGGGGGCTCTGAAGCTTTCTTT. It codes for CASSRSTGGSEAFF.